This T cell receptor beta chain originates from a study of Ad26.COV2.S vaccination and SARS-CoV-2 variants. Study in general: A participant enrolled in the COV1001 Ad26.COV2.S trial arm provided the sample. Each vaccinee took Ad26.COV2.S intramuscularly, once or twice 56 days apart. Study results and limitations: Spike-specific TCR breadth ran higher among vaccine recipients than placebo recipients.

Clones were sequenced by immunoSEQ multiplex PCR, and TCRdb holds only the in-frame ones, with some missing. The table has roughly 320,000 clones, roughly 87% seen once. Comments on this clone: Its antigen is unknown.

The V and J ends lost 6 bases and 4 bases respectively, with 19 bases between them. Germline V lookup: CDR1 SGHAT, CDR2 FQNNGV. The CDR3 covers 15 residues. Treatment meaning: over 15 received Ad26.COV2.S at low or high dose, single or two shots; 5 received placebo; per-sample allocation not given. Specimen acquisition occurred on day 63 following the initial vaccine or placebo injection. The rearrangement uses TRBV11-2 and TRBJ2-7, with D unresolved. Material: peripheral blood, obtained in a trial of Ad26.COV2.S vaccine versus placebo. The TCR sequence derives from a person between 18 and 60 years old who received the Ad26.COV2.S COVID-19 vaccine or a placebo. This CDR3 is CASRSGALRRYEQYF. The CDR3 nucleotides read TGTGCCAGCAGGTCAGGAGCTCTCCGGCGGTACGAGCAGTACTTC. The variable domain in full, with the rest retrieved from reference TRBV11-2 and TRBJ2-7, is EAGVAQSPRYKIIEKRQSVAFWCNPISGHATLYWYQQILGQGPKLLIQFQNNGVVDDSQLPKDRFSAERLKGVDSTLKIQPAKLEDSAVYLCASRSGALRRYEQYFGPGTRLTVT.